The 6 T cell receptor beta chains in this list originate from one sample, sequenced in a study of T cells in localized non-small cell lung cancer. Profiling relied on immunoSEQ multiplex PCR, and the TCRdb table lists in-frame clones only, not all of them. This table has some 27,000 clones, about 87% appearing once. The sample consisted of peripheral blood, taken before any cancer treatment. The source of these receptors is a woman between 18 and 50 years old with stage I lung adenocarcinoma.

This clone appeared a single time. The chain is built from TRBV6-5 and TRBJ2-3; TRBD1 or TRBD2 may be the D gene (5 bases each). Germline CDR1 reads MNHEY; CDR2 reads SVGAGI. The V end lost 0 bases, the J end lost 1 base, and 11 bases lay between the germline ends. The CDR3 runs to 16 residues. CDR3 amino acids: CASSYSGGDGTDTQYF. In nucleotides, the CDR3 is TGTGCCAGCAGTTACTCTGGGGGAGACGGCACAGATACGCAGTATTTT.

The V gene is TRBV30, the J gene TRBJ1-2, with 9 bases identical to TRBD1. There are 13 residues in the CDR3. V was pared by 5 bases and J by 8 bases, with 9 bases of the junction left unmatched. Looked up from germline, CDR1 is GTSNPN and CDR2 is SVGIG (reference sequence). The CDR3 DNA is TGTGCCTGGGTATTACCGGGACAGGGAGGCTACACCTTC. It is translated as CAWVLPGQGGYTF.

The rearrangement links TRBV29-1 to TRBJ1-1; 9 bases line up with TRBD1. CDR1 and CDR2 (germline): SQVTM, ANQGSEA. The ends lost 5 bases at V and 10 bases at J; junction bases unmatched: 2. The CDR3 runs 10 residues. CDR3 sequence reads: CSVYRGRAFF. The CDR3 nucleotides read TGCAGCGTTTACAGGGGGCGAGCTTTCTTT.

The chain couples TRBV7-9 to TRBJ2-2, with TRBD2 identical over 8 bases. Germline V gene data show CDR1 as SEHNR and CDR2 as FQNEAQ (reference sequence). V was pared by 3 bases and J by 4 bases, with 4 bases of the junction left unmatched. The CDR3 loop spans 15 amino acids. CDR3 amino acids: CASSLAGGPTGELFF. The CDR3 nucleotides read TGTGCCAGCAGCTTGGCGGGAGGCCCCACCGGGGAGCTGTTTTTT.

The rearrangement joins TRBV29-1 to TRBJ2-2, with TRBD2 matching 8 bases. CDR3 size: 15 residues. The germline V gene has CDR1 SQVTM and CDR2 ANQGSEA. After removal of 4 bases from V and 7 bases from J, the junction contained 11 bases not matched to a gene. CDR3 residues: CSVGQQTSVDGELFF. CDR3 in DNA: TGCAGCGTTGGACAGCAGACTAGCGTTGACGGGGAGCTGTTTTTT.

The chain has TRBV9 and TRBJ2-2, with D maybe TRBD2 (5 bases). CDR1 SGDLS and CDR2 YYNGEE come from the germline V gene. Trimming pared 2 bases from V and 4 bases from J, leaving 18 bases between. The CDR3 length is 17 residues. The CDR3 DNA reads as TGTGCCAGCAGCGTGGATTTCTCCAGCGGAGTCACCGGGGAGCTGTTTTTT. This gives the protein CASSVDFSSGVTGELFF.